The present TCR beta chain was sequenced within a study of T cell responses to AZD1222 COVID-19 vaccine. At the level of the study: Both about-4-week and about-12-week second-dose recipients were combined. Findings and limits, study-wide: Without day 14 samples, only post-peak T cell repertoires were studied. Spike-specific TCR breadth and depth were elevated following two AZD1222 doses. Only a handful of AZD1222 recipients, about six in all, had baseline seropositivity.

A word on this clone: Its antigen is not identified.

Unmatched junction bases numbered 7, after V lost 5 bases and J lost 0 bases. The CDR3 sequence is 16 residues long. CDR1 is SGHVS, CDR2 FNYEAQ, per germline. The method was immunoSEQ multiplex PCR; TCRdb's version includes in-frame clones alone and lacks a portion of them. The table records around 63,000 clones, about 85% of them present only once. The rearrangement joins TRBV7-6 to TRBJ1-3; 7 nucleotides agree with TRBD1. The sequencing here drew on peripheral blood, taken on day 0 of AZD1222 vaccination. The TCR sequence derives from an adult in good health. As DNA, the CDR3 is TGTGCCAGCAGCCTGACAGGGACTTACTCTGGAAACACCATATATTTT. It yields the protein CASSLTGTYSGNTIYF.